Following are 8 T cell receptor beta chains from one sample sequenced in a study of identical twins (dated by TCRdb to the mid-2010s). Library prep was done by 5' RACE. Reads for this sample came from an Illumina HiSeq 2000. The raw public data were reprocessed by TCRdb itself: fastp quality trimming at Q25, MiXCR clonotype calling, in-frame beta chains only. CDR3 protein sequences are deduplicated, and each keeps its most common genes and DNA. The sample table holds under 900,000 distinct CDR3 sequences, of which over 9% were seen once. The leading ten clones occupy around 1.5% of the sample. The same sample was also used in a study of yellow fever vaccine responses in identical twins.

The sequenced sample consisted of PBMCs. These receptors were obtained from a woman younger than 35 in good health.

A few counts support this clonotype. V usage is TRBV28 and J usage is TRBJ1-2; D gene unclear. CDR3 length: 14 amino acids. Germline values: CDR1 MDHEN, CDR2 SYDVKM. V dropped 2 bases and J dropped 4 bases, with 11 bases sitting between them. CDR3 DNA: TGTGCCAGCAGTTTAGCACACCTAGTCTATGGCTACACCTTC. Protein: CASSLAHLVYGYTF.

CDR3 nucleotides: TGTGCCAGCAGTTTCTGGGACTCCTACGAGCAGTACGTC. Its protein is CASSFWDSYEQYV. The rearrangement links TRBV28 to TRBJ2-7; D gene unclear. CDR3 length: 13 amino acids. The germline V gene has CDR1 MDHEN and CDR2 SYDVKM. V shed 3 bases and J shed 0 bases, with 6 bases lying between them.

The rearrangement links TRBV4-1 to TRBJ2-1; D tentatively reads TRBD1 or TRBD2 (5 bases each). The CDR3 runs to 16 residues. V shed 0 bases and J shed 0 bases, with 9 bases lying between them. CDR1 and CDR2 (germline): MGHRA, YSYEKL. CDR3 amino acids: CASSQDWGSSYNEQFF. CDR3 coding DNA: TGCGCCAGCAGCCAAGATTGGGGGAGCTCCTACAATGAGCAGTTCTTC.

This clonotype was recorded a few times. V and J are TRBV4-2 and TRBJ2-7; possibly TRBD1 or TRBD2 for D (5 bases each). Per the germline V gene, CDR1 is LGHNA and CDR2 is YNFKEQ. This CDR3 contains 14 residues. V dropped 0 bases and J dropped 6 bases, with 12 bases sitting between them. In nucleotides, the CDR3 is TGTGCCAGCAGCCAAGATTTGGGGGTCCGCGAGCAGTACGTC. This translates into CASSQDLGVREQYV.

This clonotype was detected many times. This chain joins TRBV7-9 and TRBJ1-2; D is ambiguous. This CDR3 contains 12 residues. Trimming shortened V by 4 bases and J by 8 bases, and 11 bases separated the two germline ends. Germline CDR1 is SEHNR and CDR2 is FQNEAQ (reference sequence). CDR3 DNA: TGTGCCAGCAGCTGGAACTCGGGAGGCTACACCTTC. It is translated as CASSWNSGGYTF.

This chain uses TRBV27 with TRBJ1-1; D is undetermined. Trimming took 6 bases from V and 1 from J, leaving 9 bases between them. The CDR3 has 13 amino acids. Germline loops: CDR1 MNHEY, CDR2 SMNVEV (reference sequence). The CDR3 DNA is TGTGCCAGCAGCTTCACGCCGAACACTGAAGCTTTCTTT. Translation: CASSFTPNTEAFF.

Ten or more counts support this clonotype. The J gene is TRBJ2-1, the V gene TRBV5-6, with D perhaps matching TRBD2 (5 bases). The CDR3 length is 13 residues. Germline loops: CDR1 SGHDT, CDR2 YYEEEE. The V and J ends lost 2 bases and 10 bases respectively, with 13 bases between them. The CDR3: CASSLSPSREQFF. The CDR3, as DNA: TGTGCCAGCAGCTTATCTCCTAGCCGAGAGCAGTTCTTC. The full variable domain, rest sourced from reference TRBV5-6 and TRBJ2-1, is DAGVTQSPTHLIKTRGQQVTLRCSPKSGHDTVSWYQQALGQGPQFIFQYYEEEERQRGNFPDRFSGHQFPNYSSELNVNALLLGDSALYLCASSLSPSREQFFGPGTRLTVL.

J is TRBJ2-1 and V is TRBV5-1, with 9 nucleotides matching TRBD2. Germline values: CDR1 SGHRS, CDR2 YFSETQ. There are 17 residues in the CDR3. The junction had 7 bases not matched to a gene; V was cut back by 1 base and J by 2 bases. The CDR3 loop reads CASSLLGAGGPYNEQFF. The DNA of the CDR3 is TGCGCCAGCAGCTTGTTGGGCGCGGGAGGGCCCTACAATGAGCAGTTCTTC.